At least ten counts were recorded for the clone carrying this TCR beta chain. The V segment lost 0 bases and the J segment 4 bases; nucleotides outside the gene matches: 9. The CDR3 extends over 17 amino acids. Germline loops: CDR1 LNHNV, CDR2 YYDKDF (reference sequence). For TCRbeta, the library was prepared with unique molecular identifiers. In TCRdb, the PCR reads were re-called with MiXCR into one record per CDR3 protein. The profile shows about 230,000 distinct CDR3 sequences, around 12% of them singletons. This sample was included in a study of T-cell reconstitution after alpha-beta-depleted transplantation in children.

This clonotype was obtained from a human donor who donated a stem cell graft to a child with acute lymphoblastic leukemia. The chain joins TRBV15 to TRBJ1-5, with 7 positions matching TRBD1. Sequenced material: PBMCs from the stem cell graft donor, taken from the stem cell graft. Here the CDR3 reads CATSRDNRGILNQPQHF. CDR3 nucleotide sequence: TGTGCCACCAGCAGAGATAACAGGGGAATACTGAATCAGCCCCAGCATTTT.